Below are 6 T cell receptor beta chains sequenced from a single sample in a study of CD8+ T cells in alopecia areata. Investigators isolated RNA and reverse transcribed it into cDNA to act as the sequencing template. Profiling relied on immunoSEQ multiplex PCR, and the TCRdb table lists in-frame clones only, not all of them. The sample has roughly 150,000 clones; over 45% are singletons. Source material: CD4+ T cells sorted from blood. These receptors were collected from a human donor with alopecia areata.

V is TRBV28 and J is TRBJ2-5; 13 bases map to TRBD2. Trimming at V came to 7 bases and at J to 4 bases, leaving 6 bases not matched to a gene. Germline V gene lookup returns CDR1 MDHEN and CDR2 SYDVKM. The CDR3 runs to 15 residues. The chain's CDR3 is CASTWTSGSLETQYF. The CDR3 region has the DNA TGTGCCAGCACCTGGACTAGCGGGAGTCTAGAGACCCAGTACTTC.

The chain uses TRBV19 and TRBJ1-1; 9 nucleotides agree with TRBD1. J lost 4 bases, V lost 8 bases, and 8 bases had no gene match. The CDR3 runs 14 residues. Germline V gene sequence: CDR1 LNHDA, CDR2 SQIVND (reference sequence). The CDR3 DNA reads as TGTGCCAGTTACCCGGGACAGGGTGCCACTGAAGCTTTCTTT. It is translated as CASYPGQGATEAFF.

The CDR3, as DNA: TGTGCCAGCAGTCTCGACACAACCGAGCAGTACTTC. This encodes CASSLDTTEQYF. The rearrangement uses TRBV28 and TRBJ2-7; D is unclear. Trimming removed 5 bases at V and 6 bases at J, with 11 bases between. Germline V lookup: CDR1 MDHEN, CDR2 SYDVKM. This CDR3 has 12 residues.

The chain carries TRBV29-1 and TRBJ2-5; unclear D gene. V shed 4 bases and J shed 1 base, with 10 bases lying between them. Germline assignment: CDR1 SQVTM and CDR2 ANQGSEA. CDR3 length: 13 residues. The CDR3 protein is CSVVYRPQETQYF. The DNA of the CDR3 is TGCAGCGTTGTTTATAGGCCCCAAGAGACCCAGTACTTC.

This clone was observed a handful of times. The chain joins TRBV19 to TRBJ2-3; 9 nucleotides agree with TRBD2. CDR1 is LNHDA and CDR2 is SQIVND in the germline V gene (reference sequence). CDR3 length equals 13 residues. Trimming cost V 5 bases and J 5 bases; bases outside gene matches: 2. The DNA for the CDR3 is TGTGCCAGTAGTTCGACTAGCGGAGATACGCAGTATTTT. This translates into CASSSTSGDTQYF.

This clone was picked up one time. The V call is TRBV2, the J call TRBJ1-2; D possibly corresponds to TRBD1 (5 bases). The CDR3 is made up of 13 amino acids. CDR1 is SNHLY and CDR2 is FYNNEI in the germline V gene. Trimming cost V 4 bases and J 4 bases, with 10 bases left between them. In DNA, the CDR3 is TGTGCCAGCAGTGCCATGACAGTCTATGGCTACACCTTC. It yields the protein CASSAMTVYGYTF.